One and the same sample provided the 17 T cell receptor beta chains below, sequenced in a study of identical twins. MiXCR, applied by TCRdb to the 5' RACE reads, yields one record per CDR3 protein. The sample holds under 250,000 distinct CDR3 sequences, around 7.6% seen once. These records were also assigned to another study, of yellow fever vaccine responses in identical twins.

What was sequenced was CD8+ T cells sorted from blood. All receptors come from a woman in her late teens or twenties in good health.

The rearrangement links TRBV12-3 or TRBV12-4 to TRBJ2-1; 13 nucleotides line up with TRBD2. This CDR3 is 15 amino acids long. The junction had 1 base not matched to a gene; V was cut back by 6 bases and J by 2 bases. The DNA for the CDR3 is TGTGCCAGCAGCACTAGCGGGAGGGCCTACAATGAGCAGTTCTTC. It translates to CASSTSGRAYNEQFF.

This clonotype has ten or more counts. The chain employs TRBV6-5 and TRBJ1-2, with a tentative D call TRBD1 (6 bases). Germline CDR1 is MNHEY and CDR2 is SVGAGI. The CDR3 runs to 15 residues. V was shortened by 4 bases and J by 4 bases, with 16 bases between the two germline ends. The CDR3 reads CASSSPMTGFYGYTF. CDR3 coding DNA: TGTGCCAGCAGTTCCCCTATGACAGGCTTCTATGGCTACACCTTC.

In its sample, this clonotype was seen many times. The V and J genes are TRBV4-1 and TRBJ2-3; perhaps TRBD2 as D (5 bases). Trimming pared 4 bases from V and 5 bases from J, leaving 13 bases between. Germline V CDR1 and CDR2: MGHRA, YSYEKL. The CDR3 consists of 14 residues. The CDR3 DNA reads TGCGCCAGCAGCCCGCTACTAGTCGTAGATACGCAGTATTTT. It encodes CASSPLLVVDTQYF.

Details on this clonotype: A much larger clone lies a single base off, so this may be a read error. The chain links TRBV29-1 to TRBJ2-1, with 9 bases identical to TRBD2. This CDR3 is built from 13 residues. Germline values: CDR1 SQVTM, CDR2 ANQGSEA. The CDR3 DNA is TGCAGCGTTGAAACTAGCGGGTACAATAAGCAGTTCTTC. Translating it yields CSVETSGYNKQFF.

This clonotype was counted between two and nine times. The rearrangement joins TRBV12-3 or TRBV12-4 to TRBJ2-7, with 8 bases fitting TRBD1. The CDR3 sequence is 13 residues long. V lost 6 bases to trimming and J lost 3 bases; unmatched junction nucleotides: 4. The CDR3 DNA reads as TGTGCCAGCAGCCCAGACAGGGGCTACGAGCAGTACGTC. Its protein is CASSPDRGYEQYV.

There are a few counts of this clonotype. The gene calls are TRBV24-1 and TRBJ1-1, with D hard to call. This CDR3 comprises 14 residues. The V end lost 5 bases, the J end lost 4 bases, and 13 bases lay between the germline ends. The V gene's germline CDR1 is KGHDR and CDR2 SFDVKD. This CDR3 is CATSARGGSTEAFF. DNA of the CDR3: TGTGCCACCAGTGCTAGAGGAGGGAGCACTGAAGCTTTCTTT.

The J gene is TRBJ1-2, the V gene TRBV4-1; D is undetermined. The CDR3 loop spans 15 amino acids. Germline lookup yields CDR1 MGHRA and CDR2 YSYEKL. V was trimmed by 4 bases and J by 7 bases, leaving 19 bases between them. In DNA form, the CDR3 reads TGCGCCAGCAGCCTTGTTATGGGTGATTTGAGTGGCTACACCTTC. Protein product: CASSLVMGDLSGYTF.

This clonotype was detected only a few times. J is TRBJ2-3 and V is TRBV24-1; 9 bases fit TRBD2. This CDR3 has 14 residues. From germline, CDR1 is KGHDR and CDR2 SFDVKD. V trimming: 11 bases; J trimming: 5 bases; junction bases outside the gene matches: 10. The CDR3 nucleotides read TGTGCCAATCTGGCGGGGGGGCCCAAAGATACGCAGTATTTT. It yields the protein CANLAGGPKDTQYF.

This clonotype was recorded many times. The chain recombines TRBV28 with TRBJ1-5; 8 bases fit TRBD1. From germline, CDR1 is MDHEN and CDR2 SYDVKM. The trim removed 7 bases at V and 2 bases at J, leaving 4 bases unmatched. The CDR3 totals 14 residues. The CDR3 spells CASKGQVGNQPQHF. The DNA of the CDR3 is TGTGCCAGCAAGGGACAGGTGGGCAATCAGCCCCAGCATTTT.

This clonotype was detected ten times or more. The CDR3 DNA reads TGCAGCGTTGAGGGGGCACAGGGGGCCGCCTACAATGAGCAGTTCTTC. Translation gives CSVEGAQGAAYNEQFF. The rearrangement uses TRBV29-1 and TRBJ2-1, with 9 nucleotides matching TRBD1. From germline, CDR1 is SQVTM and CDR2 ANQGSEA. The CDR3 extends over 16 amino acids. V gave up 3 bases and J gave up 2 bases; unmatched junction bases: 8.

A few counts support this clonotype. In nucleotides, the CDR3 is TGTGCCAGCAGCCCGACCGGGACTGTCCATCAACCCCTCCACTTT. Translated: CASSPTGTVHQPLHF. This chain connects TRBV5-4 to TRBJ1-6; maybe TRBD1 (5 bases). The CDR3 contains 15 residues. V dropped 4 bases and J dropped 12 bases, with 20 bases sitting between them. Germline assignment: CDR1 SGHNT and CDR2 YYREEE (reference sequence).

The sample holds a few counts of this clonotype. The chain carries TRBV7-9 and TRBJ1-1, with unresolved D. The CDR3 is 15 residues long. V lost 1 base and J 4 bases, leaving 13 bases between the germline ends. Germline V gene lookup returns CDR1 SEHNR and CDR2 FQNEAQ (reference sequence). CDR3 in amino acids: CASSLVRGRTTEAFF. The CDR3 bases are TGTGCCAGCAGCTTAGTCCGGGGTAGGACCACTGAAGCTTTCTTT.

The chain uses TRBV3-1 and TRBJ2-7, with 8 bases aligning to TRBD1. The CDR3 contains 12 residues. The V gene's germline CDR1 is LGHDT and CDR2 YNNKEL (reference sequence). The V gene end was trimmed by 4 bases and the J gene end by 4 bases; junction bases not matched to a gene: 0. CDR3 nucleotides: TGTGCCAGCAGCCGGACAGGGTACGAGCAGTACTTC. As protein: CASSRTGYEQYF.

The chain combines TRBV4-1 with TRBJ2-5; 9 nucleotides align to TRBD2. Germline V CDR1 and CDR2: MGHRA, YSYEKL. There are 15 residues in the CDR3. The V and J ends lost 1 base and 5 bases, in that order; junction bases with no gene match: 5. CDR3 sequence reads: CASSQGGGALETQYF. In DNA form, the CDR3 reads TGCGCCAGCAGCCAAGGCGGGGGGGCCTTGGAGACCCAGTACTTC.

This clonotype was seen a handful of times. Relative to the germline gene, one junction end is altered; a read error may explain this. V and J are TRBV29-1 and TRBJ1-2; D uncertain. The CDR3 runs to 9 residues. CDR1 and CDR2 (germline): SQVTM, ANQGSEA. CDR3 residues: CSIDYGYTF. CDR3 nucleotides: TGCAGCATTGACTATGGCTACACCTTC.

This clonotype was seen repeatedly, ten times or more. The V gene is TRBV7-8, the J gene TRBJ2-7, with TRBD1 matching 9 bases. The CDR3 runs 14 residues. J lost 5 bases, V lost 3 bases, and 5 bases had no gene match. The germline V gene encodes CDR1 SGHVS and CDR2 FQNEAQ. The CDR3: CASSFGTGRDEQYF. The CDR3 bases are TGTGCCAGCAGCTTTGGGACAGGGCGAGACGAGCAGTACTTC.

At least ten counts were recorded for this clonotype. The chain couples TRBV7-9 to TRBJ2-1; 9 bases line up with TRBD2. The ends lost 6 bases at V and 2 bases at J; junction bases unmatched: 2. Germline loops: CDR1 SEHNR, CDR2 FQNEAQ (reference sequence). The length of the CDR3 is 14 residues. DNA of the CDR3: TGTGCCAGCAGAGGCGGGAGGGCCTACAATGAGCAGTTCTTC. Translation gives CASRGGRAYNEQFF.